The 2 T cell receptor beta chains presented below share a single source sample, sequenced in a study of T cell repertoires in cytomegalovirus infection. MiXCR, run by TCRdb on the reads, gives a single entry per CDR3 protein. Among some 600,000 distinct CDR3 sequences listed, 24% were seen once. Sequencing was performed on CD8+ T cells from PBMCs. These TCRs come from a human donor in good health (CMV status not recorded). Some clones in this sample may be carry-over from other donors' samples.

The sample holds many counts of this clonotype. This chain uses TRBV7-9 with TRBJ2-7, with 9 positions matching TRBD1. Trimming removed 5 bases from V and 6 bases from J; junction bases left unmatched: 14. This CDR3 is 16 amino acids long. Germline lookup yields CDR1 SEHNR and CDR2 FQNEAQ (reference sequence). The CDR3 nucleotides read TGTGCCAGCAGCCAAAAGGAGGGTGGGACAGGGATCGAGCAGTACTTC. Protein: CASSQKEGGTGIEQYF.

The chain uses TRBV29-1 and TRBJ1-2, with D possibly being TRBD1 (5 bases). Per the germline V gene, CDR1 is SQVTM and CDR2 is ANQGSEA. The CDR3 contains 11 residues. Deletions cut 6 bases from V and 7 bases from J, with 12 bases between. The CDR3 nucleotides are TGCAGCGTCACGGGGGGAGCTGGCTACACCTTC. Translated: CSVTGGAGYTF.